What follows are 14 T cell receptor beta chains derived from one specimen sequenced in a study of T cell repertoires in cytomegalovirus infection. TCRdb fed the reads into MiXCR, producing one record per CDR3 protein. In the table there are under 500,000 distinct CDR3 sequences, about 39% of which are singletons. These receptors' antigens are unknown. This sample comprised cultured PBMCs, obtained from culture after CMV antigen stimulation. All receptors derive from a human donor in good health (CMV status not recorded). Some clones in this sample may be carry-over from other donors' samples.

This clonotype was observed many times. The genes are TRBV7-2 and TRBJ1-6; no reliable D call. The length of the CDR3 is 12 residues. V was shortened by 4 bases and J by 7 bases, with 5 bases between the two germline ends. The V gene's germline CDR1 is SGHTA and CDR2 FQGNSA. The chain's CDR3 is CASSSGNSPLHF. CDR3 in DNA: TGTGCCAGCAGCTCGGGAAATTCACCCCTCCACTTT.

This rearrangement joins TRBV6-1 to TRBJ2-3, with 7 bases fitting TRBD2. The ends lost 7 bases at V and 6 bases at J; junction bases unmatched: 7. The length of the CDR3 is 13 residues. The germline V gene encodes CDR1 MNHNS and CDR2 SASEGT. CDR3 coding DNA: TGTGCCAGCACCAGCGGGGAGCCCGATACGCAGTATTTT. Its protein product is CASTSGEPDTQYF.

This clonotype has just a few counts. J is TRBJ2-1 and V is TRBV7-2; tentatively, D is TRBD2 (6 bases). This CDR3 is 17 amino acids long. CDR1 is SGHTA, CDR2 FQGNSA, per germline. Trimming removed 5 bases from V and 9 bases from J, with 26 bases in between. CDR3 amino acids: CASSPTPSSAHTPEQFF. CDR3 coding DNA: TGTGCCAGCAGCCCGACCCCCTCTAGCGCCCACACCCCTGAGCAGTTCTTC.

The J gene is TRBJ2-1, the V gene TRBV7-6; possibly TRBD2 for D (6 bases). The CDR3 loop spans 15 amino acids. Germline V gene data show CDR1 as SGHVS and CDR2 as FNYEAQ. With 5 bases removed from V and 5 bases from J, the gap between germline ends came to 16 bases. This CDR3 is CASSHRWRAHNEQFF. CDR3 DNA: TGTGCCAGCAGCCATCGGTGGAGGGCCCACAATGAGCAGTTCTTC.

This clonotype occurred a few times. The rearrangement uses TRBV7-8 and TRBJ2-4, with TRBD2 identical over 9 bases. CDR1 is SGHVS, CDR2 FQNEAQ, per germline. This CDR3 is 17 amino acids long. Trimming at V came to 5 bases and at J to 4 bases, leaving 12 bases not matched to a gene. The CDR3 loop reads CASSRSGASGKKNIQYF. The DNA for the CDR3 is TGTGCCAGCAGCCGCAGCGGGGCTAGCGGGAAGAAAAACATTCAGTACTTC.

This clonotype was recorded at least ten times. V gene TRBV27 combines with J gene TRBJ1-1; 10 bases fit TRBD1. The V gene end was trimmed by 5 bases and the J gene end by 1 base; junction bases not matched to a gene: 4. This CDR3 spans 15 amino acids. Germline lookup yields CDR1 MNHEY and CDR2 SMNVEV (reference sequence). The CDR3: CASSPWTGGNTEAFF. The CDR3 coding sequence is TGTGCCAGCAGTCCTTGGACAGGGGGGAACACTGAAGCTTTCTTT.

This chain uses TRBV7-9 with TRBJ2-4, with a weak D call TRBD1 (6 bases). V was pared by 4 bases and J by 4 bases, with 11 bases between. Germline V lookup: CDR1 SEHNR, CDR2 FQNEAQ (reference sequence). CDR3 length equals 14 residues. CDR3 residues: CASSYARGKNIQYF. The DNA of the CDR3 is TGTGCCAGCAGCTACGCTAGGGGGAAAAACATTCAGTACTTC.

The chain is built from TRBV10-3 and TRBJ1-4, with a weak D call TRBD1 (5 bases). Germline CDR1 and CDR2: ENHRY and SYGVKD. CDR3 length equals 15 residues. The ends were cut back, 6 bases at V and 3 bases at J, with 14 bases in the middle. The CDR3 nucleotides are TGTGCCATCAGCGATACCCAGGGTCCTAATGAAAAACTGTTTTTT. Protein sequence: CAISDTQGPNEKLFF.

This clonotype occurred a few times. The chain combines TRBV7-6 with TRBJ2-3, with a possible D match to TRBD2 (6 bases). The germline CDR1 and CDR2 sequences are SGHVS and FNYEAQ. The V gene lost 7 bases and the J gene lost 0 bases, with 17 bases spanning the gap. The CDR3 is made up of 16 amino acids. The CDR3: CASKSLGGLSTDTQYF. DNA for the CDR3: TGTGCCAGCAAGTCCCTCGGGGGACTGAGCACAGATACGCAGTATTTT.

The sample holds one count of this clonotype. The rearrangement joins TRBV2 to TRBJ2-3; D might be TRBD2 (6 bases). Trimming shortened V by 2 bases and J by 5 bases, and 14 bases separated the two germline ends. Germline assignment: CDR1 SNHLY and CDR2 FYNNEI. The length of the CDR3 is 15 residues. The CDR3 region has the DNA TGTGCCAGCAGTGAACTCCTAGCGCCGGAAGATACGCAGTATTTT. This codes for CASSELLAPEDTQYF.

The chain carries TRBV12-3 or TRBV12-4 and TRBJ1-1, with TRBD1 matching 12 bases. V lost 3 bases and J lost 8; bases outside the gene matches: 4. The CDR3 runs to 14 residues. CDR3 nucleotides: TGTGCCAGCAGTTTGGGGACAGGGGGCTCCGAAGCTTTCTTT. It codes for CASSLGTGGSEAFF.

The chain has TRBV19 and TRBJ2-4; perhaps TRBD1 as D (5 bases). Germline V CDR1 and CDR2: LNHDA, SQIVND (reference sequence). Trimming stripped 6 bases from V and 7 bases from J, with 13 bases between. The CDR3 spans 13 residues. CDR3: CASSPGLENIQYF. The CDR3 coding sequence is TGTGCCAGTAGCCCAGGGTTGGAGAACATTCAGTACTTC.

This clonotype was seen only a few times. This chain links TRBV7-9 with TRBJ2-1; 7 bases align to TRBD1. Germline assignment: CDR1 SEHNR and CDR2 FQNEAQ (reference sequence). The CDR3 sequence is 13 residues long. The V and J ends lost 6 bases and 10 bases, in that order; junction bases with no gene match: 9. CDR3 sequence (DNA): TGTGCCAGCAGGTGGACAGGCCTGGGGGAGCAGTTCTTC. It encodes CASRWTGLGEQFF. Together with reference TRBV7-9 and TRBJ2-1, the CDR3 gives the full variable domain: DTGVSQNPRHKITKRGQNVTFRCDPISEHNRLYWYRQTLGQGPEFLTYFQNEAQLEKSRLLSDRFSAERPKGSFSTLEIQRTEQGDSAMYLCASRWTGLGEQFFGPGTRLTVL.

The chain links TRBV6-1 to TRBJ2-7; D not resolved. Deletions cut 7 bases from V and 1 base from J, with 14 bases between. The germline V gene encodes CDR1 MNHNS and CDR2 SASEGT. The CDR3 loop spans 14 amino acids. CDR3 bases: TGTGCCAGCAACCCACATCCTTCTTCCTACGAGCAGTACTTC. The encoded protein is CASNPHPSSYEQYF.